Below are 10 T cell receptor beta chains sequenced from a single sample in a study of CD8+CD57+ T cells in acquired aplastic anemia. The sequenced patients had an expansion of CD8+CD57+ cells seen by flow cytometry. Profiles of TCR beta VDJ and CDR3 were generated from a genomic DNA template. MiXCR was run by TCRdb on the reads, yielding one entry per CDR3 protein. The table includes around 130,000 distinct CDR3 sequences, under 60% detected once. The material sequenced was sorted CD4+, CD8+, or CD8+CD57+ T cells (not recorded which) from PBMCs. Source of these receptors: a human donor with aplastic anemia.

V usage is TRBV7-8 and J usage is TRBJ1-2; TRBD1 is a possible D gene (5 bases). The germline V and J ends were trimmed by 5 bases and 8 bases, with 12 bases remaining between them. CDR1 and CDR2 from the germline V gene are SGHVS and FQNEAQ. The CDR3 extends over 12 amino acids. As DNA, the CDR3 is TGTGCCAGCAGCCCAAACGGGGACGGCTACACCTTC. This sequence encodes CASSPNGDGYTF.

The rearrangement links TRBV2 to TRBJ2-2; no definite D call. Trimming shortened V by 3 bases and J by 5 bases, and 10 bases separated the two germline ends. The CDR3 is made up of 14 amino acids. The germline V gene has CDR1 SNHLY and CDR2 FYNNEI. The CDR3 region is CASSDLSGTGELFF. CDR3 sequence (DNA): TGTGCCAGCAGTGACTTATCCGGGACCGGGGAGCTGTTTTTT.

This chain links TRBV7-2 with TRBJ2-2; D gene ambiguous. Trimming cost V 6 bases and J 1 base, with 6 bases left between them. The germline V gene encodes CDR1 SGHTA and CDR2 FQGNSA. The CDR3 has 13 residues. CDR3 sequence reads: CASSVQNTGELFF. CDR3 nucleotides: TGTGCCAGCAGTGTACAGAACACCGGGGAGCTGTTTTTT.

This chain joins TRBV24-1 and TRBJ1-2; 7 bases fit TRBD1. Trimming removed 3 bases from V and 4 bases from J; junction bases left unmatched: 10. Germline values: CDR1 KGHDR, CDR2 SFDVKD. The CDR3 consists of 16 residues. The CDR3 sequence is CATSDPPTGSSYGYTF. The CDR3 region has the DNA TGTGCCACCAGTGATCCACCGACAGGGTCCTCCTATGGCTACACCTTC.

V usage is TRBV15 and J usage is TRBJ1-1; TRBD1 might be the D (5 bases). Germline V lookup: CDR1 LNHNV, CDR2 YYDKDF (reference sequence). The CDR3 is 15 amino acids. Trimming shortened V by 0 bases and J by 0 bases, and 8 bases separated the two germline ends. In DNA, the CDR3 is TGTGCCACCAGCAGAGAGACAGTCATGAACACTGAAGCTTTCTTT. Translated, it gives CATSRETVMNTEAFF.

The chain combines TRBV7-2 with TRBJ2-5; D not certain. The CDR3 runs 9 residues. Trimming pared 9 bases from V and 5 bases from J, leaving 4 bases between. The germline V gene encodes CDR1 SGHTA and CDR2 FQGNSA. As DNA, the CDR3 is TGTGCCAGGGGGGAGACCCAGTACTTC. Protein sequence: CARGETQYF.

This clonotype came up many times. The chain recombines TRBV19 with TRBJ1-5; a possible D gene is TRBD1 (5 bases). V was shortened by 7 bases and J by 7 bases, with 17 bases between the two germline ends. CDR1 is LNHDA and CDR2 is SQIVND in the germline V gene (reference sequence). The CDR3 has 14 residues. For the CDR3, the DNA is TGTGCCAGTACCGTCGGGGGATCGGGGCAGCCCCAGCATTTT. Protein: CASTVGGSGQPQHF. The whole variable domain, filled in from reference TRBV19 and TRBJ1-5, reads DGGITQSPKYLFRKEGQNVTLSCEQNLNHDAMYWYRQDPGQGLRLIYYSQIVNDFQKGDIAEGYSVSREKKESFPLTVTSAQKNPTAFYLCASTVGGSGQPQHFGDGTRLSIL.

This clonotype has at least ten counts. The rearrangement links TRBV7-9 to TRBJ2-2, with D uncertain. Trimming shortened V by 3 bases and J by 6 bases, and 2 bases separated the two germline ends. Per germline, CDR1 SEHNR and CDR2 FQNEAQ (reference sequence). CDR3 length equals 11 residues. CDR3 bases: TGTGCCAGCAGCTTGGCCGGGGAGCTGTTTTTT. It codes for CASSLAGELFF.

Here the CDR3 DNA reads TGTGCCACCCGGGGTAGACAGAGCACAGATACGCAGTATTTT. Protein sequence: CATRGRQSTDTQYF. The genes are TRBV24-1 and TRBJ2-3, with D perhaps matching TRBD1 or TRBD2 (5 bases each). The V end was cut by 9 bases, the J end by 0 bases, with 12 bases between. Germline loops: CDR1 KGHDR, CDR2 SFDVKD. The CDR3 extends over 14 amino acids.

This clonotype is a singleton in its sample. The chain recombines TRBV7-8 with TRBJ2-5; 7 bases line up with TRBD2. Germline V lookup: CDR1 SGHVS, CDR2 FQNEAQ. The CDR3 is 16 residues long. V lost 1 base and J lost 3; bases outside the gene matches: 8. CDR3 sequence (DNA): TGTGCCAGCAGCTTAGGACTAGCCGTGGAGGAAGAGACCCAGTACTTC. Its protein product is CASSLGLAVEEETQYF.